This TCR beta chain was profiled in a study of cytomegalovirus exposure and HLA in healthy donors. The PCR ran on 60 Vbeta and 13 Jbeta primers. TCRdb's copy holds only in-frame clones and misses some; the assay was immunoSEQ multiplex PCR. The table includes 250,000 to 350,000 clones, roughly 85% detected once. Germline trimming cut 5 bases from V and 2 bases from J; bases unmatched to any gene: 5. CDR3 length equals 16 residues. CDR1 is SGHRS, CDR2 YFSETQ, per germline. Input material: PBMCs. The TCR sequence derives from a man aged 40-49 years in good health and CMV-seropositive. The gene calls are TRBV5-1 and TRBJ2-6, with 9 bases lining up with TRBD1. The CDR3 region has the DNA TGCGCCAGCAGTTCAACAGGGGGCGCTGGGGCCAACGTCCTGACTTTC. Encoded protein: CASSSTGGAGANVLTF.